This TCR beta chain was profiled in a study of cytomegalovirus exposure and HLA in healthy donors. CDR1 and CDR2 (germline): SQVTM, ANQGSEA. The CDR3 sequence is 19 residues long. V gave up 7 bases and J gave up 0 bases; unmatched junction bases: 22. Vbeta (60) and Jbeta (13) primers were used in the PCR. Clones were read by immunoSEQ multiplex PCR, and TCRdb kept only the in-frame ones, dropping some. The sample has 110,000 or so clones; 74% are singletons. This TCR was sampled from a woman aged 40 to 50 in good health and CMV-seropositive. Material for sequencing was PBMCs. The genes are TRBV29-1 and TRBJ2-3, with 7 bases fitting TRBD1. The CDR3 bases are TGCAGCGGTGGCGGTGGGATAGGGGTACCGGGACAGAGCACAGATACGCAGTATTTT. Its protein is CSGGGGIGVPGQSTDTQYF.